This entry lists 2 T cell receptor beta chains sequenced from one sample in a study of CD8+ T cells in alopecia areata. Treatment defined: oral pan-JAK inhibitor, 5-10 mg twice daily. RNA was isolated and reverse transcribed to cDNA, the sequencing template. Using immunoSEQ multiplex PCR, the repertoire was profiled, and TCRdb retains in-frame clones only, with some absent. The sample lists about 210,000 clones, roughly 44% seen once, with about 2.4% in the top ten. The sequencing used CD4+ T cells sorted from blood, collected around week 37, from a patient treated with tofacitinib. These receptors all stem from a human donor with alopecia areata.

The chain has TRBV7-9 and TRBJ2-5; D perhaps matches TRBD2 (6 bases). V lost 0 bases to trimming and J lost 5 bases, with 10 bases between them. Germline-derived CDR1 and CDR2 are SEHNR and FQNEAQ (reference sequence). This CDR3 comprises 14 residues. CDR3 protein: CASSLAGGWETQYF. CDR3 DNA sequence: TGTGCCAGCAGCTTAGCGGGAGGCTGGGAGACCCAGTACTTC. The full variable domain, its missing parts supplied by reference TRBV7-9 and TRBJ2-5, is DTGVSQNPRHKITKRGQNVTFRCDPISEHNRLYWYRQTLGQGPEFLTYFQNEAQLEKSRLLSDRFSAERPKGSFSTLEIQRTEQGDSAMYLCASSLAGGWETQYFGPGTRLLVL.

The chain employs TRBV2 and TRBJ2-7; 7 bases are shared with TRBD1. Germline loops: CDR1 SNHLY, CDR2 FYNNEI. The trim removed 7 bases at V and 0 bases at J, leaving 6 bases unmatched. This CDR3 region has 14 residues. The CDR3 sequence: CASTRQGSSYEQYF. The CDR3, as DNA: TGTGCCAGCACCAGACAGGGCAGCTCCTACGAGCAGTACTTC.